Listed below are T cell receptor beta chains from one sample, sequenced in a study of Graves' ophthalmopathy and Graves' hyperthyroidism. Via MiXCR, TCRdb re-called the multiplex PCR reads, giving one row per CDR3 protein. The data hold some 170,000 distinct CDR3 sequences, with roughly 36% observed a single time. Sequenced sample: peripheral blood. These receptors originate from a man aged 25-45 years with Graves' ophthalmopathy. Both conserved end residues are part of each CDR3. Fields, in order: J gene, clone size, V gene, D gene, CDR3 DNA, CDR3 protein. D genes are given only for firm matches. The size entry is marked missing in some rows and otherwise reads once, few, many or a size class.

j_call: TRBJ2-2
clone_size: many
v_call: TRBV5-4
d_call: TRBD1
cdr3_nt: TGTGCCAGCAGCTCCAAGGGACAGGGGAACACCGGGGAGCTGTTTTTT
cdr3_aa: CASSSKGQGNTGELFF

j_call: TRBJ2-2
clone_size: NA
v_call: TRBV30
d_call: NA
cdr3_nt: TGTGCCTGGAGGAATCCAGGGATCGGAGGGGAGCTGTTTTTT
cdr3_aa: CAWRNPGIGGELFF

j_call: TRBJ1-1
clone_size: many
v_call: TRBV2
d_call: NA
cdr3_nt: TGTGCCAGCAGTGACCGGGGAAACACTGAAGCTTTCTTT
cdr3_aa: CASSDRGNTEAFF

j_call: TRBJ1-5
clone_size: NA
v_call: TRBV2
d_call: NA
cdr3_nt: TGTGCCAGCAGTGAATGGGGCCTAAGGCAGCCCCAGCATTTT
cdr3_aa: CASSEWGLRQPQHF

j_call: TRBJ2-4
clone_size: NA
v_call: TRBV5-1
d_call: NA
cdr3_nt: TGCGCCAGCAGCATGGGACAATCACCAGCCAAAAACATTCAGTACTTC
cdr3_aa: CASSMGQSPAKNIQYF

j_call: TRBJ1-1
clone_size: many
v_call: TRBV12-3/TRBV12-4
d_call: TRBD1
cdr3_nt: TGTGCCAGCAGTTTAACCTCGACAGGGAGGGAGGCTTTCTTT
cdr3_aa: CASSLTSTGREAFF

j_call: TRBJ1-2
clone_size: many
v_call: TRBV28
d_call: NA
cdr3_nt: TGTGCCAGCAGTACCTCCGGGACAACCTATGGCTACACCTTC
cdr3_aa: CASSTSGTTYGYTF

j_call: TRBJ1-1
clone_size: many
v_call: TRBV28
d_call: NA
cdr3_nt: TGTGCCAGCAGTTTAGACACTGAAGCTTTCTTT
cdr3_aa: CASSLDTEAFF

j_call: TRBJ2-7
clone_size: many
v_call: TRBV13
d_call: TRBD2
cdr3_nt: TGTGCCAGCAGCCTTAGCGGGATGGAGGGCTCCTACGAGCAGTACTTC
cdr3_aa: CASSLSGMEGSYEQYF

j_call: TRBJ2-6
clone_size: NA
v_call: TRBV10-3
d_call: NA
cdr3_nt: TGTGCCAGCAGTAGTCGGCTCCGGGCTGGGGCCAACGTCCTGACTTTC
cdr3_aa: CASSSRLRAGANVLTF

j_call: TRBJ1-1
clone_size: NA
v_call: TRBV6-2/TRBV6-3
d_call: TRBD1
cdr3_nt: TGTGCCAGCAGAAGAACAGGGGGCGCGGGGGAGACTGAAGCTTTCTTT
cdr3_aa: CASRRTGGAGETEAFF

j_call: TRBJ2-2
clone_size: many
v_call: TRBV25-1
d_call: TRBD1
cdr3_nt: TGTGCCAGCAGTGCACCGACAGGGATAGGGGAGCTGTTTTTT
cdr3_aa: CASSAPTGIGELFF

j_call: TRBJ1-4
clone_size: many
v_call: TRBV2
d_call: NA
cdr3_nt: TGTGCCAGCGGGACAACAACTAATGAAAAACTGTTTTTT
cdr3_aa: CASGTTTNEKLFF

j_call: TRBJ1-2
clone_size: NA
v_call: TRBV6-1
d_call: NA
cdr3_nt: TGTGCCAGCAGTGAATATGGGGAAGGAAACTATGGCTACACCTTC
cdr3_aa: CASSEYGEGNYGYTF